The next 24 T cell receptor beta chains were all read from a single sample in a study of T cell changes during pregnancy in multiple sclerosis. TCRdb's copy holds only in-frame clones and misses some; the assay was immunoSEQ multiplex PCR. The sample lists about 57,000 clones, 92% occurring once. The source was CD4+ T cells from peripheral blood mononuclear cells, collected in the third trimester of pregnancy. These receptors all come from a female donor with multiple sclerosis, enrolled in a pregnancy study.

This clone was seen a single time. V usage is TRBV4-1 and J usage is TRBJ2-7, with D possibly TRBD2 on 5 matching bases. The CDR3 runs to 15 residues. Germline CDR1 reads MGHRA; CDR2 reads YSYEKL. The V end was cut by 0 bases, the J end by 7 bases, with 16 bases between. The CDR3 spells CASSQEVSALGEQYF. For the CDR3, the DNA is TGCGCCAGCAGCCAAGAAGTTAGCGCCCTGGGGGAGCAGTACTTC.

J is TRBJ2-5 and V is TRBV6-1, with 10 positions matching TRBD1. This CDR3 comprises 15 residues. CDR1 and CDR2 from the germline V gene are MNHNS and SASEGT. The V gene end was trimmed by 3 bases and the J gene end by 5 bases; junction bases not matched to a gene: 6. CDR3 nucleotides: TGTGCCAGCAGTGACCAGACAGGGGGCTTTGAGACCCAGTACTTC. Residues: CASSDQTGGFETQYF.

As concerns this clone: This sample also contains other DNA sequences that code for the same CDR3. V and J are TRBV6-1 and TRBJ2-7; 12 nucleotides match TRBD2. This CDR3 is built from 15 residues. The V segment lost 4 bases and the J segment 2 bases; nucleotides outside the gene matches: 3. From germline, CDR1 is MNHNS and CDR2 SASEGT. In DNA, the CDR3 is TGTGCCAGCAGTGCTCCTAGCGGGGGGGCCTACGAGCAGTACTTC. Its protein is CASSAPSGGAYEQYF.

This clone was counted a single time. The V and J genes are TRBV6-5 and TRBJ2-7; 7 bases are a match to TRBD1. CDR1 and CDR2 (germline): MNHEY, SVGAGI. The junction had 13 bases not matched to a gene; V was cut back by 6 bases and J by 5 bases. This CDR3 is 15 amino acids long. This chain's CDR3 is CASRTDPGQWNEQYF. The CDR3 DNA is TGTGCCAGCAGAACAGATCCGGGACAGTGGAACGAGCAGTACTTC.

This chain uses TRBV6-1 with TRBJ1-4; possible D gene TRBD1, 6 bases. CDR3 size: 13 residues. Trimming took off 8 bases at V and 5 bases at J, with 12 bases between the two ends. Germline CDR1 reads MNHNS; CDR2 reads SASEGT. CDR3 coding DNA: TGTGCCAGCGGGGGACACCTAAATGAAAAACTGTTTTTT. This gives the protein CASGGHLNEKLFF.

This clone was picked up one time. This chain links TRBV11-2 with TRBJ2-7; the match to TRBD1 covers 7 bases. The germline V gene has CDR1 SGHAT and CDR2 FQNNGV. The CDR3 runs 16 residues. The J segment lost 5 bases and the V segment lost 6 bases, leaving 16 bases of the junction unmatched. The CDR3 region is CASRGTGAVRADEQYF. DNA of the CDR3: TGTGCCAGCAGGGGAACAGGGGCGGTTAGGGCTGACGAGCAGTACTTC.

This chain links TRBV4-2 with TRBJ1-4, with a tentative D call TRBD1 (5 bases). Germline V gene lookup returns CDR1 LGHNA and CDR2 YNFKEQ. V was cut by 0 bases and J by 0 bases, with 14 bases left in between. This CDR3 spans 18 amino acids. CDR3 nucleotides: TGTGCCAGCAGCCAAGATTGGTGGGGGGGAGCAACTAATGAAAAACTGTTTTTT. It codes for CASSQDWWGGATNEKLFF.

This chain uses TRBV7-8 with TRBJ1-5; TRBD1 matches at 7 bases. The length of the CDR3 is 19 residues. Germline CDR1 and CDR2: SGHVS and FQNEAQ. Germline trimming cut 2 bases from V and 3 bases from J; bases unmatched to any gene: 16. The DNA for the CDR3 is TGTGCCAGCAGCTTAAGGTCTAAAACTCGGGACAGCCCCAATCAGCCCCAGCATTTT. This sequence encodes CASSLRSKTRDSPNQPQHF.

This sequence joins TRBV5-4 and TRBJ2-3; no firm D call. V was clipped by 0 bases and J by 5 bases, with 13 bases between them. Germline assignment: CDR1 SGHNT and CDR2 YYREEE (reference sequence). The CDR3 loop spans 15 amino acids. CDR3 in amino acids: CASSLAGAPLDTQYF. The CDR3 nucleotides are TGTGCCAGCAGCTTGGCCGGTGCCCCATTAGATACGCAGTATTTT.

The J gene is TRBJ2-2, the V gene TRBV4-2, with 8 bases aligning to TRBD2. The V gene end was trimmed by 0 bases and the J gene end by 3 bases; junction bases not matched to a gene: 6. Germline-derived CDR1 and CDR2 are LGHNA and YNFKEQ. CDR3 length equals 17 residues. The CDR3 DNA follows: TGTGCCAGCAGCCAAGATGTGTCTAGCGGGTACACCGGGGAGCTGTTTTTT. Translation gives CASSQDVSSGYTGELFF.

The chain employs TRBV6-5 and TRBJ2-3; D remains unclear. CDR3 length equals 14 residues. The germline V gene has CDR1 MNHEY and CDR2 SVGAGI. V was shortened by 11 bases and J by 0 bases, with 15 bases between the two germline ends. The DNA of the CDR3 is TGTGCCTCCCGCTCGACGACTAGCACAGATACGCAGTATTTT. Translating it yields CASRSTTSTDTQYF.

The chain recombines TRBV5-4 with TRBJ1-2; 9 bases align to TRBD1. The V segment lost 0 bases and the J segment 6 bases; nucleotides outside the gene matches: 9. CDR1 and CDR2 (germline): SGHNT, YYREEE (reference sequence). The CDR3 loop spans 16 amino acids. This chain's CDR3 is CASSLDRGRVQDGYTF. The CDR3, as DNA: TGTGCCAGCAGCTTGGACAGGGGGCGCGTACAGGATGGCTACACCTTC.

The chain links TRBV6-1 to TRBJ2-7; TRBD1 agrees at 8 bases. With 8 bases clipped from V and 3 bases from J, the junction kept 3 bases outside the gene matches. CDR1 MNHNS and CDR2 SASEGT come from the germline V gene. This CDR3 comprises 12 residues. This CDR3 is CASSTGGYEQYF. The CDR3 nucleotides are TGTGCCAGCTCCACAGGGGGCTACGAGCAGTACTTC.

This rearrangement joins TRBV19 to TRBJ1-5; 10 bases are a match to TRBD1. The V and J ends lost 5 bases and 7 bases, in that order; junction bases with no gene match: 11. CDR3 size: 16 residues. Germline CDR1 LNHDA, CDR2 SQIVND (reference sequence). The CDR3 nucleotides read TGTGCCAGTAGTCCCCTCGACAGGGGGCGCAGACAGCCCCAGCATTTT. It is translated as CASSPLDRGRRQPQHF.

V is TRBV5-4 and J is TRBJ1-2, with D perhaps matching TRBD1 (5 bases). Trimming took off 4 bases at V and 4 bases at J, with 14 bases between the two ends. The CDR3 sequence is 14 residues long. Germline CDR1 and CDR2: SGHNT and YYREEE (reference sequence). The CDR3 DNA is TGTGCCAGCAGCGACATGACAGTGCCCTATGGCTACACCTTC. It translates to CASSDMTVPYGYTF.

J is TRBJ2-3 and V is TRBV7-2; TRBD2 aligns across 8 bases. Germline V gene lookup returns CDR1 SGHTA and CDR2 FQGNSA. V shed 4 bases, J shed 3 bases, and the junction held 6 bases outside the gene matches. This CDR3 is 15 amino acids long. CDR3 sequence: CASSSYGGATDTQYF. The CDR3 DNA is TGTGCCAGCAGCTCCTACGGGGGGGCGACAGATACGCAGTATTTT.

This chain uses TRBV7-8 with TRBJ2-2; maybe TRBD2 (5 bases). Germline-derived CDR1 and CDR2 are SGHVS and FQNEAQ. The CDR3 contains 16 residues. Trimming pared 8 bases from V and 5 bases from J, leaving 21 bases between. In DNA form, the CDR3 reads TGTGCCAGCTCCCCGCCTCTTAGAGGGTCGACCGGGGAGCTGTTTTTT. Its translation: CASSPPLRGSTGELFF.

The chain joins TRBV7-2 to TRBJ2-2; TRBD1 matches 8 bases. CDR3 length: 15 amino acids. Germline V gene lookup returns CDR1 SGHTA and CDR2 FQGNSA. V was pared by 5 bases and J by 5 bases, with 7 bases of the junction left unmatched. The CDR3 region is CASSLEGQATGELFF. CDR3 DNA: TGTGCCAGCAGCCTCGAGGGACAGGCGACCGGGGAGCTGTTTTTT.

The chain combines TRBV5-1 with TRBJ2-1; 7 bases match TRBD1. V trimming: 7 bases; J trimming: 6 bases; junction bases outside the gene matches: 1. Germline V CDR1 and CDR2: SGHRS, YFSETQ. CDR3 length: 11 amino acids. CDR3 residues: CASYRGNEQFF. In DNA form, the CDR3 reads TGCGCCAGCTACAGGGGCAATGAGCAGTTCTTC.

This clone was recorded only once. CDR3 sequence: CASSLRWGPTYEQYF. As DNA, the CDR3 is TGTGCCAGCAGCTTACGGTGGGGGCCGACCTACGAGCAGTACTTC. The chain employs TRBV7-2 and TRBJ2-7, with D possibly being TRBD1 (6 bases). The V end lost 2 bases, the J end lost 2 bases, and 13 bases lay between the germline ends. Germline V gene data show CDR1 as SGHTA and CDR2 as FQGNSA. CDR3 size: 15 residues.

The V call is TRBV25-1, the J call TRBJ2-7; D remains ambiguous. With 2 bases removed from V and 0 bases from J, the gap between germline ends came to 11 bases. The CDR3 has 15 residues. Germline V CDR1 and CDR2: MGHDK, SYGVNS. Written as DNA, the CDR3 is TGTGCCAGCAGTGAAGTTGTGGTTAGCTCCTACGAGCAGTACTTC. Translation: CASSEVVVSSYEQYF.

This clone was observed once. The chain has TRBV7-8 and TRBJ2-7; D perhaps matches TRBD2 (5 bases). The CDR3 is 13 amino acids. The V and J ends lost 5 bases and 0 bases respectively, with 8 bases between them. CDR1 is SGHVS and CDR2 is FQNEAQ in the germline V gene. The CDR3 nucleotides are TGTGCCAGCAGCGTCGGACTCTCCTACGAGCAGTACTTC. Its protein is CASSVGLSYEQYF.

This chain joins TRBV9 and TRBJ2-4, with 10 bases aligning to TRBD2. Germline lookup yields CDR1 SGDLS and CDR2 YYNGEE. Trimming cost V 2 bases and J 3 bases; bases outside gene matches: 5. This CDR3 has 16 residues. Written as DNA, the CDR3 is TGTGCCAGCAGCGTCAGCGGGGGGGCCGGCAAAAACATTCAGTACTTC. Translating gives CASSVSGGAGKNIQYF.

CDR3 loop: CASSVAQVNSPLHF. DNA for the CDR3: TGTGCCAGCAGCGTAGCACAGGTTAATTCACCCCTCCACTTT. The rearrangement links TRBV9 to TRBJ1-6; D possibly corresponds to TRBD1 (5 bases). CDR3 length equals 14 residues. Trimming pared 0 bases from V and 6 bases from J, leaving 7 bases between. The germline V gene encodes CDR1 SGDLS and CDR2 YYNGEE. Full variable domain (missing parts from reference TRBV9 and TRBJ1-6): DSGVTQTPKHLITATGQRVTLRCSPRSGDLSVYWYQQSLDQGLQFLIQYYNGEERAKGNILERFSAQQFPDLHSELNLSSLELGDSALYFCASSVAQVNSPLHFGNGTRLTVT.